The rows below give T cell receptor beta chains drawn from one sample of a study of cytomegalovirus exposure and HLA in healthy donors. Sequencing used immunoSEQ multiplex PCR; TCRdb keeps in-frame clones, though not all of them. Among roughly 200,000 clones listed, around four fifths were seen once. The sequenced material came from PBMCs. The receptors originated from a man aged 40-50 years in good health and CMV-seropositive. CDR3s leave out the opening cysteine and the closing phenylalanine or tryptophan.

j_call v_call cdr3_aa
TRBJ2-1 TRBV2 ASSRGAGQGPYNEQF
TRBJ2-3 TRBV27 ASSTLAGASTDTQY
TRBJ1-1 TRBV19 ASSNIGQGANTEAF
TRBJ1-1 TRBV18 ASSPTGQGERTEAF
TRBJ2-7 TRBV18 ASSPSGDRSSYEQY
TRBJ2-1 TRBV5-1 ASSQGLAGVDEQF
TRBJ1-2 TRBV7-2 ASSQGGAYGYT
TRBJ1-2 TRBV6-5 ASSRTGRTNYGYT
TRBJ2-3 TRBV7-2 ASSPRRMDTQY
TRBJ1-2 TRBV19 ASSITGPRDFYGHT
TRBJ2-1 TRBV11-2 ASSRGGSYNEQF
TRBJ2-1 TRBV19 ASSIRGAGAYNEQF
TRBJ2-5 TRBV5-1 ASSPGLAVRGETQY
TRBJ2-5 TRBV5-6 ASSLYGVETQY
NA TRBV7-8 ASSFRLAGLSISYEQY
TRBJ2-5 TRBV2 ASSGSSGRETQY
TRBJ1-5 TRBV7-2 ASSSLSVDQPQH
TRBJ2-2 TRBV1 TRTGTGELF
TRBJ1-5 TRBV7-9 ASSISGTGGVQPQH
TRBJ2-7 TRBV6-6 ASGGAGRLYEQY
NA TRBV9 ASSVDIYEQY
TRBJ1-4 TRBV4-3 ASSQRGGGGEKLF
TRBJ2-1 TRBV29-1 SVSRTNGGEQF
TRBJ1-1 TRBV19 ASSMRLGQGTAEAF
TRBJ1-2 TRBV9 ASSAQGANYGYT
TRBJ1-5 TRBV5-1 ASSLEGEHQPQH
TRBJ2-1 TRBV27 ASSPSRTGRVHNEQF